This TCR beta chain was documented in a study of identical twins. There are 13 residues in the CDR3. V was trimmed by 6 bases and J by 2 bases, leaving 11 bases between them. Template switching (which added a universal primer site) was used, and cDNA carried unique molecular identifiers. TCRdb used MiXCR to reprocess the 5' RACE reads, holding one entry per CDR3 protein. The sample lists 500,000 to 650,000 distinct CDR3 sequences, under 8.5% seen once, with 1.6% in the top ten. A few counts support this clonotype. Separately, the same data were catalogued under a study of yellow fever vaccine responses in identical twins.

Sample: PBMCs. This sequence joins TRBV12-3 or TRBV12-4 and TRBJ2-7, with D tentatively TRBD2 (6 bases). The TCR comes from a woman aged 18-29 years in good health. DNA for the CDR3: TGTGCCAGCAGCACGGGAGCTACCTACGAGCAGTACTTC. It translates to CASSTGATYEQYF.